The rows below give T cell receptor beta chains drawn from one sample of a study of radiation and T cells in renal cell carcinoma. The table came from immunoSEQ multiplex PCR; TCRdb's copy has only in-frame clones and leaves some out. The sample includes tens of thousands of clones, approximately 87% of them seen just once. Sequences were derived from blood, sampled from a patient whose treatment included radiotherapy and nephrectomy. These receptor sequences come from an older woman with renal cell carcinoma. The CDR3 runs from the conserved cysteine through the conserved F or W. Each record gives: clone size, J gene, V gene, D gene, CDR3 protein, CDR3 DNA. D genes are given only for firm matches. Clone size is not always given. Where it is, it says once, few, many or a class for expanded clones.

>-|TRBJ2-3|TRBV7-9|-
CASSLGATPRADTQYF
TGTGCCAGCAGCTTAGGAGCTACCCCACGGGCAGATACGCAGTATTTT
>-|TRBJ1-1|TRBV21-1|-
CARYGQGTEAFF
TGTGCCAGATATGGACAGGGAACTGAAGCTTTCTTT
>-|TRBJ2-7|TRBV11-2|TRBD1
CASVIGTGFNYEQYF
TGTGCCAGCGTTATAGGGACAGGGTTTAACTACGAGCAGTACTTC
>few|TRBJ1-1|TRBV18|-
CASSPGVMNTEAFF
TGTGCCAGCTCACCAGGGGTCATGAACACTGAAGCTTTCTTT
>-|TRBJ1-1|TRBV28|-
CASSYQNGPTEAFF
TGTGCCAGCAGTTACCAGAACGGGCCAACTGAAGCTTTCTTT
>once|TRBJ1-1|TRBV4-2|-
CASSQDPFMGDTEAFF
TGTGCCAGCAGCCAAGACCCTTTCATGGGGGACACTGAAGCTTTCTTT
>-|TRBJ2-3|TRBV11-2|-
CASSETLTDTQYF
TGTGCCAGCTCCGAGACGCTCACAGATACGCAGTATTTT
>-|TRBJ1-4|TRBV2|-
CASWANEKLFF
TGTGCCAGCTGGGCTAATGAAAAACTGTTTTTT
>-|TRBJ1-3|TRBV2|-
CASKVFGNTIYF
TGTGCCAGCAAAGTTTTTGGAAACACCATATATTTT
>-|TRBJ2-7|TRBV6-6|-
CASSWTSDTYEQYF
TGTGCCAGCAGCTGGACATCGGATACCTACGAGCAGTACTTC
>few|TRBJ2-3|TRBV27|-
CASSVWGGTQYF
TGTGCCAGCAGTGTCTGGGGAGGTACGCAGTATTTT
>-|TRBJ1-4|TRBV5-5|-
CASSRPTGRSEKLFF
TGTGCCAGCAGCCGCCCCACAGGACGTAGCGAAAAACTGTTTTTT
>-|TRBJ2-7|TRBV5-1|-
CASGGVGHEQYF
TGCGCCAGCGGAGGGGTGGGACACGAGCAGTACTTC
>-|TRBJ2-3|TRBV5-5|TRBD2
CASSLVSSGRLGTQYF
TGTGCCAGCAGCTTGGTGTCTAGCGGGAGGTTGGGTACGCAGTATTTT
>-|TRBJ1-6|TRBV19|-
CASSITGRGFSPLHF
TGTGCCAGTAGTATCACAGGGCGCGGGTTTTCGCCCCTCCACTTT
>-|TRBJ2-7|TRBV7-9|-
CASSLPDSPSSYEQYF
TGTGCCAGCAGCTTACCCGACAGTCCCAGCTCCTACGAGCAGTACTTC
>few|TRBJ2-5|TRBV11-2|-
CASTPGVETQYF
TGTGCCAGCACCCCTGGGGTAGAGACCCAGTACTTC
>-|TRBJ2-1|TRBV30|-
CAWSGGANEQFF
TGTGCCTGGAGTGGGGGTGCCAATGAGCAGTTCTTC
>-|TRBJ1-1|TRBV27|-
CASSLQDGNTEAFF
TGTGCCAGCAGTTTACAGGACGGGAACACTGAAGCTTTCTTT
>once|TRBJ2-5|TRBV7-6|-
CASTWGHQETQYF
TGTGCCAGCACCTGGGGACACCAAGAGACCCAGTACTTC
>few|TRBJ2-7|TRBV15|-
CATSRDRGRYEQYF
TGTGCCACCAGCAGAGATCGGGGCAGGTACGAGCAGTACTTC
>few|TRBJ1-6|TRBV7-9|-
CASSLELRGGHNSPLHF
TGTGCCAGCAGCTTAGAATTGCGGGGGGGCCATAATTCACCCCTCCACTTT
>-|TRBJ1-2|TRBV5-4|-
CASSGTGPTTGYTF
TGTGCCAGCAGCGGAACCGGGCCTACTACCGGCTACACCTTC
>-|TRBJ1-4|TRBV11-2|TRBD1
CASSPWTGGGKLFF
TGTGCCAGCAGCCCGTGGACAGGGGGGGGAAAACTGTTTTTT
>-|TRBJ2-6|TRBV6-1|-
CASSQGCYAQSRANVLTF
TGTGCCAGCAGTCAAGGATGCTATGCACAAAGTCGGGCCAACGTCCTGACTTTC
>-|TRBJ2-5|TRBV29-1|TRBD1
CSVEDPLGTGLETQYF
TGCAGCGTTGAAGATCCTCTCGGGACAGGGTTGGAGACCCAGTACTTC
>-|TRBJ2-7|TRBV11-2|TRBD1
CASSLVPGTVTYEQYF
TGTGCCAGCAGCTTAGTTCCCGGGACAGTGACCTACGAGCAGTACTTC
>once|TRBJ2-2|TRBV4-3|TRBD2
CASRRTSGNTGELFF
TGCGCCAGCAGAAGGACTAGCGGGAACACCGGGGAGCTGTTTTTT
>-|TRBJ2-3|TRBV7-2|-
CASSWTQDTQYF
TGTGCCAGCAGTTGGACGCAAGATACGCAGTATTTT
>-|TRBJ2-6|TRBV11-1|-
CASSLALASGANVLTF
TGTGCCAGCAGCTTAGCGCTCGCCTCTGGGGCCAACGTCCTGACTTTC
>-|TRBJ1-2|TRBV28|TRBD1
CASSHRDRDVRGYTF
TGTGCCAGCAGTCACCGGGACAGGGACGTTCGTGGCTACACCTTC
>-|TRBJ2-1|TRBV4-3|TRBD2
CASSQEPGGGNEQFF
TGCGCCAGCAGCCAAGAACCGGGAGGAGGCAATGAGCAGTTCTTC
>-|TRBJ2-2|TRBV10-1|TRBD1
CATGQDNTGELFF
TGCGCCACAGGACAGGATAACACCGGGGAGCTGTTTTTT
>-|TRBJ2-5|TRBV18|TRBD1
CASSPRRTGEETQYF
TGTGCCAGCTCACCGAGGAGGACAGGGGAAGAGACCCAGTACTTC
>-|TRBJ2-1|TRBV7-9|-
CASSLGPGPLYNEQFF
TGTGCCAGCAGCTTAGGTCCGGGACCCCTCTACAATGAGCAGTTCTTC
>-|TRBJ2-7|TRBV4-2|-
CASSQEGGRGGAGEQYF
TGTGCCAGCAGCCAAGAGGGAGGACGGGGTGGCGCGGGCGAGCAGTACTTC
>-|TRBJ2-5|TRBV18|TRBD1
CASSLGQGETQYF
TGTGCCAGCTCACTGGGACAGGGGGAGACCCAGTACTTC